This TCR beta chain is drawn from a study of blood T cells in healthy people across ages. On the study more broadly: There was about one barcoded beta molecule captured by template switching per two T cells.

About this clonotype itself: Its antigen is not identified.

Then a second PCR, running roughly 7 to 11 cycles, was carried out with a sample-barcoded 5' primer and a J-beta primer mix. Tags on each cDNA molecule came from a template-switch adaptor with 12 random nucleotides. From the 5' RACE reads, TCRdb called clonotypes with MiXCR, one entry per CDR3 protein. The table includes about a million distinct CDR3 sequences, roughly 43% detected once. General observations from the study: Any conclusive comparison of naive versus antigen-experienced cells was prevented by using unsorted PBMCs.

Trimming took 2 bases from V and 9 from J, leaving 11 bases between them. Germline V gives CDR1 GTSNPN, CDR2 SVGIG (reference sequence). This CDR3 contains 11 residues. This sequence was found in a man aged 25-45 years in good health. The J gene is TRBJ2-7, the V gene TRBV30, with D possibly matching TRBD1 (6 bases). The sample comprised blood. The CDR3 nucleotides read TGTGCCTGGAGTATCGAGACAGGGCAGTACTTC. This gives the protein CAWSIETGQYF.